The entry below describes one T cell receptor beta chain. Its antigen is still unknown. The data stem from a study of molecular identifiers for immune sequencing clone quantification. At the level of the study: In replicates, RNA from roughly 18,000 or 92,000 naive CD8 cells was split five ways, four sequenced. General study findings and limits: Researchers reportedly could pick up spiked Jurkat TCR RNA from one cell mixed into about a million naive cells.

The use of previously described methods and listed TCR primers produced the bulk TCR libraries. Each CDR3 protein is one row after TCRdb ran MiXCR on the PCR reads. The repertoire holds about 640,000 distinct CDR3 sequences, with about 20% as singletons. In germline, CDR1 is MGHDK, CDR2 SYGVNS. The ends were cut back, 2 bases at V and 5 bases at J, with 15 bases in the middle. The CDR3 consists of 15 residues. CD8+CD4-CCR7+CD45RA+ cells were sorted as naive CD8 T cells. Material: naive CD8+ T cells from blood, with Jurkat cell RNA spiked in. The subset here: FACS-sorted CD8+CD4-CCR7+CD45RA+ naive T cells. This chain joins TRBV25-1 and TRBJ2-5, with unresolved D. The clonotype was recovered from a human donor in good health. Some libraries in this study had Jurkat cell RNA spiked in. The CDR3 DNA sequence: TGTGCCAGCAGTGAAGTAAGGACCCTCGGGGAGACCCAGTACTTC. Translated: CASSEVRTLGETQYF.